The 29 T cell receptor beta chains given below trace back to one sample, sequenced in a study of PD-L1 blockade in urothelial cancer. The time point here: peripheral blood 6 weeks after treatment start. The table came from immunoSEQ multiplex PCR; TCRdb's copy has only in-frame clones and leaves some out. This table has roughly 120,000 clones, more than 85% appearing once. The source material was PBMCs, sampled around atezolizumab (anti-PD-L1) treatment. These receptor sequences come from a man aged 55 to 69 with urothelial cancer.

This clone came up once. This chain joins TRBV28 and TRBJ1-1, with a possible D match to TRBD1 (5 bases). CDR1 and CDR2 from the germline V gene are MDHEN and SYDVKM. CDR3 length: 15 amino acids. V lost 5 bases and J 3 bases, leaving 16 bases between the germline ends. CDR3 in amino acids: CASSPGTSQDTEAFF. The CDR3 region has the DNA TGTGCCAGCAGTCCCGGGACTTCTCAGGACACTGAAGCTTTCTTT.

The chain recombines TRBV10-3 with TRBJ1-1; 9 bases are shared with TRBD1. The junction had 5 bases not matched to a gene; V was cut back by 3 bases and J by 3 bases. Germline CDR1 and CDR2: ENHRY and SYGVKD. The CDR3 sequence is 15 residues long. CDR3 protein: CAISDSGQGYTEAFF. The CDR3 DNA follows: TGTGCCATCAGTGACTCGGGACAGGGTTACACTGAAGCTTTCTTT.

The rearrangement joins TRBV9 to TRBJ1-4; 11 bases match TRBD1. Trimming took 4 bases from V and 7 from J; bases not matched to a gene: 9. CDR3 length: 16 amino acids. Germline assignment: CDR1 SGDLS and CDR2 YYNGEE. The CDR3 DNA sequence: TGTGCCAGCAGCCCACGCCCCGGGACAGGGGGTGAAAAACTGTTTTTT. It codes for CASSPRPGTGGEKLFF.

The V and J genes are TRBV18 and TRBJ2-7; D call uncertain. V shed 1 base and J shed 5 bases, with 12 bases lying between them. The CDR3 extends over 14 amino acids. CDR1 is KGHSH and CDR2 is LQKENI in the germline V gene. The DNA of the CDR3 is TGTGCCAGCTCACCACTACGAGACGGAGACGAGCAGTACTTC. This translates into CASSPLRDGDEQYF.

The chain recombines TRBV5-4 with TRBJ2-5; D is possibly TRBD2 (6 bases). V was shortened by 0 bases and J by 4 bases, with 10 bases between the two germline ends. CDR3 length: 14 residues. Germline CDR1 is SGHNT and CDR2 is YYREEE (reference sequence). In nucleotides, the CDR3 is TGTGCCAGCAGCTTGGCGGGAGTTGTAGAGACCCAGTACTTC. Its translation is CASSLAGVVETQYF. Looking up the rest from reference TRBV5-4 and TRBJ2-5 gives the full variable domain: ETGVTQSPTHLIKTRGQQVTLRCSSQSGHNTVSWYQQALGQGPQFIFQYYREEENGRGNFPPRFSGLQFPNYSSELNVNALELDDSALYLCASSLAGVVETQYFGPGTRLLVL.

The V gene is TRBV27, the J gene TRBJ2-7, with D possibly being TRBD1 (5 bases). Per germline, CDR1 MNHEY and CDR2 SMNVEV (reference sequence). This CDR3 spans 15 amino acids. Trimming cost V 0 bases and J 5 bases, with 14 bases left between them. The chain's CDR3 is CASSLSIGVVHEQYF. CDR3 sequence (DNA): TGTGCCAGCAGTTTATCAATAGGGGTCGTCCACGAGCAGTACTTC.

This chain joins TRBV28 and TRBJ1-5, with 10 bases aligning to TRBD1. V was pared by 5 bases and J by 0 bases, with 7 bases of the junction left unmatched. The CDR3 extends over 17 amino acids. Germline-derived CDR1 and CDR2 are MDHEN and SYDVKM. The CDR3 DNA reads as TGTGCCAGCAGTGGACAGGGGGAACGATATAGCAATCAGCCCCAGCATTTT. It codes for CASSGQGERYSNQPQHF.

The rearrangement uses TRBV11-2 and TRBJ2-5; D perhaps matches TRBD2 (5 bases). V was shortened by 3 bases and J by 1 base, with 6 bases between the two germline ends. The CDR3 has 13 residues. The V gene's germline CDR1 is SGHAT and CDR2 FQNNGV. In nucleotides, the CDR3 is TGTGCCAGCAGCTTCGGGGTCCAAGAGACCCAGTACTTC. It specifies CASSFGVQETQYF.

The gene calls are TRBV18 and TRBJ2-7, with D possibly matching TRBD2 (6 bases). Germline CDR1 KGHSH, CDR2 LQKENI. Trimming took 1 base from V and 4 from J, leaving 14 bases between them. The CDR3 extends over 15 amino acids. CDR3 protein: CASSPQGGEIYEQYF. Written as DNA, the CDR3 is TGTGCCAGCTCACCACAGGGCGGGGAAATTTACGAGCAGTACTTC. The entire variable domain, with the rest obtained from reference TRBV18 and TRBJ2-7, is as follows: NAGVMQNPRHLVRRRGQEARLRCSPMKGHSHVYWYRQLPEEGLKFMVYLQKENIIDESGMPKERFSAEFPKEGPSILRIQQVVRGDSAAYFCASSPQGGEIYEQYFGPGTRLTVT.

The chain combines TRBV19 with TRBJ2-5; tentatively, D is TRBD1 (6 bases). The CDR3 extends over 14 amino acids. Germline loops: CDR1 LNHDA, CDR2 SQIVND (reference sequence). With 3 bases removed from V and 2 bases from J, the gap between germline ends came to 10 bases. The CDR3 region is CASSMGAAQETQYF. The CDR3 nucleotides are TGTGCCAGTAGTATGGGGGCAGCGCAAGAGACCCAGTACTTC.

V is TRBV7-3 and J is TRBJ1-2, with 7 nucleotides matching TRBD1. With V trimmed by 4 bases and J by 4 bases, 6 bases remained unmatched. This CDR3 has 14 residues. In germline, CDR1 is SGHTA, CDR2 FQGTGA. CDR3 loop: CASSSRTGVYGYTF. CDR3 in DNA: TGTGCCAGCAGCTCCCGAACAGGGGTCTATGGCTACACCTTC.

J is TRBJ1-4 and V is TRBV30, with D perhaps TRBD1 (6 bases). This CDR3 has 20 amino acids. Trimming removed 1 base from V and 7 bases from J, with 31 bases in between. Germline V lookup: CDR1 GTSNPN, CDR2 SVGIG (reference sequence). The CDR3 region is CAWSGVPGHSQNGEVEKLFF. The CDR3 nucleotides are TGTGCCTGGAGTGGGGTGCCGGGACACTCACAAAACGGAGAAGTTGAAAAACTGTTTTTT.

The CDR3 sequence: CASREGPSNQPQHF. The DNA of the CDR3 is TGTGCCAGCAGGGAGGGGCCTAGCAATCAGCCCCAGCATTTT. This chain connects TRBV6-5 to TRBJ1-5, with a tentative D call TRBD1 (5 bases). Germline CDR1 and CDR2: MNHEY and SVGAGI. Trimming left V 6 bases short and J 0 bases short, with 9 bases between. The CDR3 loop spans 14 amino acids.

The chain couples TRBV6-5 to TRBJ2-7; perhaps TRBD1 as D (6 bases). V lost 5 bases to trimming and J lost 2 bases, with 10 bases between them. The CDR3 consists of 13 residues. Germline V gene sequence: CDR1 MNHEY, CDR2 SVGAGI. The CDR3 protein is CASSEDSPYEQYF. For the CDR3, the DNA is TGTGCCAGCAGTGAGGACAGTCCCTACGAGCAGTACTTC.

The chain combines TRBV11-3 with TRBJ1-1; D perhaps matches TRBD1 (5 bases). This CDR3 has 12 residues. Germline assignment: CDR1 SGHNT and CDR2 YENEEA. Trimming shortened V by 5 bases and J by 4 bases, and 8 bases separated the two germline ends. The CDR3 nucleotides read TGTGCCAGCAGCCCCGGGGGCACTGAAGCTTTCTTT. Translation gives CASSPGGTEAFF. The complete variable domain, with remaining parts taken from reference TRBV11-3 and TRBJ1-1, reads EAGVVQSPRYKIIEKKQPVAFWCNPISGHNTLYWYLQNLGQGPELLIRYENEEAVDDSQLPKDRFSAERLKGVDSTLKIQPAELGDSAVYLCASSPGGTEAFFGQGTRLTVV.

This chain joins TRBV7-9 and TRBJ2-1; the D gene is possibly TRBD2 (6 bases). Germline assignment: CDR1 SEHNR and CDR2 FQNEAQ (reference sequence). Trimming shortened V by 5 bases and J by 6 bases, and 14 bases separated the two germline ends. The CDR3 consists of 14 residues. CDR3 loop: CASSQREAFNEQFF. For the CDR3, the DNA is TGTGCCAGCAGCCAAAGGGAGGCCTTCAATGAGCAGTTCTTC.

The chain couples TRBV30 to TRBJ2-7; D gene ambiguous. Germline V gene data show CDR1 as GTSNPN and CDR2 as SVGIG (reference sequence). This CDR3 has 12 amino acids. V was shortened by 2 bases and J by 0 bases, with 5 bases between the two germline ends. In DNA, the CDR3 is TGTGCCTGGAGTAAGAGCTCCTACGAGCAGTACTTC. It specifies CAWSKSSYEQYF.

J is TRBJ2-3 and V is TRBV15; 9 bases fit TRBD2. Germline CDR1 reads LNHNV; CDR2 reads YYDKDF (reference sequence). Trimming removed 4 bases from V and 2 bases from J; junction bases left unmatched: 4. The CDR3 has 15 amino acids. The CDR3 spells CATSTERGVTDTQYF. CDR3 in DNA: TGTGCCACCAGCACTGAGCGGGGGGTCACAGATACGCAGTATTTT. The full variable domain, completed using reference TRBV15 and TRBJ2-3, is DAMVIQNPRYQVTQFGKPVTLSCSQTLNHNVMYWYQQKSSQAPKLLFHYYDKDFNNEADTPDNFQSRRPNTSFCFLDIRSPGLGDTAMYLCATSTERGVTDTQYFGPGTRLTVL.

The chain carries TRBV9 and TRBJ2-2; TRBD1 aligns across 8 bases. Germline loops: CDR1 SGDLS, CDR2 YYNGEE. CDR3 length: 15 residues. The junction had 7 bases not matched to a gene; V was cut back by 3 bases and J by 6 bases. CDR3 nucleotides: TGTGCCAGCAGCGCCCCCGGGACAGGCCCCGGGGAGCTGTTTTTT. Protein product: CASSAPGTGPGELFF. The full variable domain, rest sourced from reference TRBV9 and TRBJ2-2, is DSGVTQTPKHLITATGQRVTLRCSPRSGDLSVYWYQQSLDQGLQFLIQYYNGEERAKGNILERFSAQQFPDLHSELNLSSLELGDSALYFCASSAPGTGPGELFFGEGSRLTVL.

CDR3: CASGNTGEAEKLFF. For the CDR3, the DNA is TGTGCCAGCGGTAATACCGGGGAGGCTGAAAAACTGTTTTTT. This chain joins TRBV6-5 and TRBJ1-4; no definite D call. The CDR3 sequence is 14 residues long. CDR1 is MNHEY, CDR2 SVGAGI, per germline. V lost 8 bases to trimming and J lost 7 bases, with 17 bases between them.

The chain carries TRBV6-5 and TRBJ2-2; D gene unclear. This CDR3 contains 14 residues. The germline V gene has CDR1 MNHEY and CDR2 SVGAGI. Trimming took 4 bases from V and 4 from J, leaving 10 bases between them. The CDR3 region is CASSLVPGTGELFF. As DNA, the CDR3 is TGTGCCAGCAGTTTGGTCCCCGGCACCGGGGAGCTGTTTTTT.

This chain's CDR3 is CASSPQGLAGGGIRYNEQFF. Written as DNA, the CDR3 is TGTGCCAGCAGCCCACAAGGACTAGCGGGAGGTGGTATCCGCTACAATGAGCAGTTCTTC. This chain joins TRBV14 and TRBJ2-1; 14 bases fit TRBD2. The CDR3 covers 20 residues. Trimming took 4 bases from V and 3 from J; bases not matched to a gene: 14. Germline V gene data show CDR1 as SGHDN and CDR2 as FVKESK. The full variable domain, completed using reference TRBV14 and TRBJ2-1, is EAGVTQFPSHSVIEKGQTVTLRCDPISGHDNLYWYRRVMGKEIKFLLHFVKESKQDESGMPNNRFLAERTGGTYSTLKVQPAELEDSGVYFCASSPQGLAGGGIRYNEQFFGPGTRLTVL.

This sequence joins TRBV5-1 and TRBJ1-3; 7 nucleotides align to TRBD1. The CDR3 totals 14 residues. V was clipped by 5 bases and J by 0 bases; unmatched bases: 2. Per the germline V gene, CDR1 is SGHRS and CDR2 is YFSETQ. CDR3 bases: TGCGCCAGCAGTACAGGGGACTCTGGAAACACCATATATTTT. It translates to CASSTGDSGNTIYF.

The chain is built from TRBV6-5 and TRBJ1-1; D unclear. With 5 bases removed from V and 4 bases from J, the gap between germline ends came to 17 bases. The CDR3 length is 15 residues. CDR1 is MNHEY, CDR2 SVGAGI, per germline. CDR3 bases: TGTGCCAGCAGTCCTCGGGAGTTTCGAGGCACTGAAGCTTTCTTT. Protein: CASSPREFRGTEAFF.

This clone is a singleton in its sample. The V call is TRBV4-2, the J call TRBJ2-7; D possibly corresponds to TRBD1 (6 bases). Germline loops: CDR1 LGHNA, CDR2 YNFKEQ. The CDR3 is made up of 15 amino acids. Trimming took off 1 base at V and 2 bases at J, with 12 bases between the two ends. The CDR3 sequence is CASSQGVGDTYEQYF. CDR3 nucleotides: TGTGCCAGCAGCCAAGGGGTGGGGGACACCTACGAGCAGTACTTC.

This rearrangement joins TRBV30 to TRBJ1-1; D might be TRBD1 (6 bases). This CDR3 has 13 residues. The V end lost 3 bases, the J end lost 1 base, and 9 bases lay between the germline ends. The V gene's germline CDR1 is GTSNPN and CDR2 SVGIG (reference sequence). The CDR3 DNA reads TGTGCCTGGAGCGGACAGCCGAACACTGAAGCTTTCTTT. Protein product: CAWSGQPNTEAFF.

The genes are TRBV28 and TRBJ1-1; D gene unclear. V gave up 1 base and J gave up 6 bases, with 6 bases separating them. Germline values: CDR1 MDHEN, CDR2 SYDVKM. The CDR3 is made up of 12 amino acids. As DNA, the CDR3 is TGTGCCAGCAGTTTATTGGCCGCTGAAGCTTTCTTT. Translated, it gives CASSLLAAEAFF.

The chain couples TRBV11-2 to TRBJ2-7; TRBD2 matches at 11 bases. Germline V gene lookup returns CDR1 SGHAT and CDR2 FQNNGV. V lost 2 bases and J lost 6; bases outside the gene matches: 6. The CDR3 sequence is 15 residues long. In nucleotides, the CDR3 is TGTGCCAGCAGCTTAACTAGCGGGAGATATTCCGAGCAGTACTTC. Protein: CASSLTSGRYSEQYF.

This chain connects TRBV19 to TRBJ1-2; D is ambiguous. The length of the CDR3 is 13 residues. Deletions cut 2 bases from V and 8 bases from J, with 12 bases between. CDR1 and CDR2 from the germline V gene are LNHDA and SQIVND (reference sequence). Here the CDR3 DNA reads TGTGCCAGTAGTATAACTCGGGGATACGGCTACACCTTC. It codes for CASSITRGYGYTF.